The entry below describes one TCR beta chain. CDR3 size: 16 residues. From germline, CDR1 is SQVTM and CDR2 ANQGSEA. Trimming at V came to 0 bases and at J to 3 bases, leaving 3 bases not matched to a gene. This record comes from a study of blood T cell repertoires in COVID-19. This table comes from immunoSEQ multiplex PCR, and its TCRdb copy is limited to in-frame clones, with some not included. The sample contains 250,000 or so clones, 75% to 85% of which appear only once. The sample comprised peripheral blood. This receptor was identified in a man in his forties who had recovered from COVID-19. The J gene is TRBJ2-1, the V gene TRBV29-1, with 12 bases matching TRBD2. The CDR3 DNA follows: TGCAGCGTTGAAGACGGACTAGCGGGGAACTACAATGAGCAGTTCTTC. Amino acids: CSVEDGLAGNYNEQFF.